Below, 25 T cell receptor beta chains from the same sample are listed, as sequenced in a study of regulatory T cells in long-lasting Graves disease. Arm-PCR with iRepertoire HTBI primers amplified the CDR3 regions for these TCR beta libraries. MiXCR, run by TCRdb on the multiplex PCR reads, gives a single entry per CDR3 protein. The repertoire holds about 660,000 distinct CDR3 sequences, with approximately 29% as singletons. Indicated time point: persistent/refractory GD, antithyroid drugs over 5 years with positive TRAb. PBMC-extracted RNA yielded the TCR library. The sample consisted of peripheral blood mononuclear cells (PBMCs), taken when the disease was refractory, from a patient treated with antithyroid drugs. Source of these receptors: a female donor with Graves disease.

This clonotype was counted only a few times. CDR3 loop: CASSLRSGVRNQPQHF. DNA for the CDR3: TGTGCCAGCAGTTTAAGGTCCGGAGTGAGGAATCAGCCCCAGCATTTT. The chain employs TRBV28 and TRBJ1-5; no definite D call. This CDR3 is 16 amino acids long. V lost 2 bases to trimming and J lost 4 bases, with 15 bases between them. Germline V gene lookup returns CDR1 MDHEN and CDR2 SYDVKM.

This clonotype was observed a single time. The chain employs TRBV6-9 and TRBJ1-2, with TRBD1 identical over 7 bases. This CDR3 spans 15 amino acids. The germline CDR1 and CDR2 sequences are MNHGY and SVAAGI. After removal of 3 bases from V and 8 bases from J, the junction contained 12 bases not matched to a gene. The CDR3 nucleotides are TGTGCCAGCAGTTACCAGGGAAGACAGGGTCGCGGCTACACCTTC. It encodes CASSYQGRQGRGYTF.

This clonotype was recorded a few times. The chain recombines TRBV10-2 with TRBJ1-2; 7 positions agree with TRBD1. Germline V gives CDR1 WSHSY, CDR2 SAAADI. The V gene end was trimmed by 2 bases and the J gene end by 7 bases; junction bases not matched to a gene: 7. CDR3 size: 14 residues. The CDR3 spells CASSESTGASGYTF. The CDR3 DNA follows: TGCGCCAGCAGTGAGAGCACAGGGGCCAGTGGCTACACCTTC.

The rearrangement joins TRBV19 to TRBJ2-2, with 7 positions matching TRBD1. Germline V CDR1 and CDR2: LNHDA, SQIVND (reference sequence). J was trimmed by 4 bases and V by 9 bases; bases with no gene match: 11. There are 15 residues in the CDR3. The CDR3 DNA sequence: TGTGCCAGAGGCCGACAGGGTCGAGTCACCGGGGAGCTGTTTTTT. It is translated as CARGRQGRVTGELFF.

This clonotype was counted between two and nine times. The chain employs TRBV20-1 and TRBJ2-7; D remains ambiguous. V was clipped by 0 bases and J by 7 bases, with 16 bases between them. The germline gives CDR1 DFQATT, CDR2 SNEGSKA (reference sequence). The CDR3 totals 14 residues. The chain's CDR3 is CSARDLAKASEQYF. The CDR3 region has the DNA TGCAGTGCTAGAGATTTGGCGAAGGCGTCAGAGCAGTACTTC.

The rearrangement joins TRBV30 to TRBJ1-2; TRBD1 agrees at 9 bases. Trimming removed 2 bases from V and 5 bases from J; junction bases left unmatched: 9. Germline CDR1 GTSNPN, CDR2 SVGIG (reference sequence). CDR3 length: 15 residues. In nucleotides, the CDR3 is TGTGCCTGGAGTCCCGACAGGGGGTTGGGGTATGGCTACACCTTC. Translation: CAWSPDRGLGYGYTF. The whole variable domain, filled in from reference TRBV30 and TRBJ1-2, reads SQTIHQWPATLVQPVGSPLSLECTVEGTSNPNLYWYRQAAGRGLQLLFYSVGIGQISSEVPQNLSASRPQDRQFILSSKKLLLSDSGFYLCAWSPDRGLGYGYTFGSGTRLTVV.

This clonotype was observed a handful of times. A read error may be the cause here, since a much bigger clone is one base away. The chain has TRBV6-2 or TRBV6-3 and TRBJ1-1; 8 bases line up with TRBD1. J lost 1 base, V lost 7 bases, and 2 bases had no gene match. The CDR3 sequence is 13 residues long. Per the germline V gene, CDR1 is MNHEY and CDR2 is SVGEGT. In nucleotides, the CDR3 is TGTGCCAGCAAGGGGACAGGGAACACTGAAGCTTTCTTT. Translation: CASKGTGNTEAFF.

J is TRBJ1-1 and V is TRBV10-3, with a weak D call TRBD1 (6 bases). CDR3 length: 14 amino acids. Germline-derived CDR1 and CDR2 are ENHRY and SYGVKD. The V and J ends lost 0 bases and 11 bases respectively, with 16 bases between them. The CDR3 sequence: CAISESGEQGRAFF. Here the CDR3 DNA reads TGTGCCATCAGTGAGTCGGGGGAACAGGGTCGGGCTTTCTTT.

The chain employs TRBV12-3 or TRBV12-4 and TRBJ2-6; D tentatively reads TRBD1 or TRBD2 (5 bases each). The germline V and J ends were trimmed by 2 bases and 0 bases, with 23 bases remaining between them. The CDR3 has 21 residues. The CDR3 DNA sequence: TGTGCCAGCAGTTTACGTATAACGTTAGGGACGGATAGCTCTGGGGCCAACGTCCTGACTTTC. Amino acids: CASSLRITLGTDSSGANVLTF.

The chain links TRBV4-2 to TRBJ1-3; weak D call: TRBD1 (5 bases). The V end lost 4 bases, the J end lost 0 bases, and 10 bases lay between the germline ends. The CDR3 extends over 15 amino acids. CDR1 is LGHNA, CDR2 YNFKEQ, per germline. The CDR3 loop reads CASSPQGRSGNTIYF. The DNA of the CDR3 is TGTGCCAGCAGCCCCCAGGGCCGCTCTGGAAACACCATATATTTT.

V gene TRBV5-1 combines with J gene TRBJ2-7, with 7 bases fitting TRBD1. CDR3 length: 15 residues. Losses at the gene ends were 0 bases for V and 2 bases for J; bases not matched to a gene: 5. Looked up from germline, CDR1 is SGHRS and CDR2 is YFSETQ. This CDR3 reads CASSLAWDSPYEQYF. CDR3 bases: TGCGCCAGCAGCTTGGCCTGGGACAGTCCCTACGAGCAGTACTTC.

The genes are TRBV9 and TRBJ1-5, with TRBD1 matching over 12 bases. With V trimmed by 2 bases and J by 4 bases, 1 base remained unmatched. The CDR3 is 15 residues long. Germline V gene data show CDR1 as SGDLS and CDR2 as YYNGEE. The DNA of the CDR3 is TGTGCCAGCAGCGTGGGACAGGGGGCAAATCAGCCCCAGCATTTT. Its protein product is CASSVGQGANQPQHF.

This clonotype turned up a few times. CDR3 sequence (DNA): TGCAGTGCAAACCGGGACAGGGGTTACGAGCAGTACTTC. It yields the protein CSANRDRGYEQYF. The chain joins TRBV20-1 to TRBJ2-7; 10 nucleotides line up with TRBD1. This CDR3 contains 13 residues. Germline values: CDR1 DFQATT, CDR2 SNEGSKA (reference sequence). J gave up 4 bases and V 6 bases, and 6 bases lay outside the gene matches.

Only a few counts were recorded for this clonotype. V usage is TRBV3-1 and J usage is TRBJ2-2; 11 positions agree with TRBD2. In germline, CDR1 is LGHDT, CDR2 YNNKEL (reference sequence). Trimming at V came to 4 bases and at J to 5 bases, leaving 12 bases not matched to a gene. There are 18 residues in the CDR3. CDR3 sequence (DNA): TGTGCCAGCAGCCCGCTGCTACTAGCGGGAGCGGTTACCGGGGAGCTGTTTTTT. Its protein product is CASSPLLLAGAVTGELFF.

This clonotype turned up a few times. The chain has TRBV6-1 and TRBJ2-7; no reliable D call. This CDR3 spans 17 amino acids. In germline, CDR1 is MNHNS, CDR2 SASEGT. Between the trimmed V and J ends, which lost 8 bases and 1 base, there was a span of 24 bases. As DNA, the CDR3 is TGTGCCAGCTCCCGCGGCCTCCGTCATACTAAATCCTACGAGCAGTACTTC. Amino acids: CASSRGLRHTKSYEQYF.

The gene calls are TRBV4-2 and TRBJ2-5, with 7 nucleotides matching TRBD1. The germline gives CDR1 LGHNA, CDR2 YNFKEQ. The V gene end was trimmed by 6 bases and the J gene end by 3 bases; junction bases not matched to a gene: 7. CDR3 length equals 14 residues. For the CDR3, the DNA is TGTGCCAGCAGTCACCCCGGGACAGAAGAGACCCAGTACTTC. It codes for CASSHPGTEETQYF.

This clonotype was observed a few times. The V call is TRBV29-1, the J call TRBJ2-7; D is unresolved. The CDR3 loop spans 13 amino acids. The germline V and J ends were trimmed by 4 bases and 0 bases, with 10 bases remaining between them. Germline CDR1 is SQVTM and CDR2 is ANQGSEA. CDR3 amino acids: CSVGHFSSYEQYF. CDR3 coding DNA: TGCAGCGTTGGCCACTTCTCCTCCTACGAGCAGTACTTC.

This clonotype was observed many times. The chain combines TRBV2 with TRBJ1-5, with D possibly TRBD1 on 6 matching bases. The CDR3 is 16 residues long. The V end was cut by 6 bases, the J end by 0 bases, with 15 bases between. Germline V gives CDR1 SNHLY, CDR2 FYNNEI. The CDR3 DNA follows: TGTGCCAGCAGGACCCGAGGGGGGGATAGCAATCAGCCCCAGCATTTT. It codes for CASRTRGGDSNQPQHF.

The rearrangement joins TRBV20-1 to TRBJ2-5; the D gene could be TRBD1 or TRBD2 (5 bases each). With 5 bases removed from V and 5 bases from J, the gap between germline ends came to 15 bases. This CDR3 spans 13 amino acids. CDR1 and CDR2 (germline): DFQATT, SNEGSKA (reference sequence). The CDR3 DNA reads TGCAGTGCTCCCTCCGGGGCTCGGGAGACCCAGTACTTC. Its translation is CSAPSGARETQYF.

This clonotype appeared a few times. CDR3 in DNA: TGTGCCAGCAGCCATACCCCAGGGTGGCTAAATCAGCCCCAGCATTTT. Translating gives CASSHTPGWLNQPQHF. The rearrangement links TRBV11-2 to TRBJ1-5, with D perhaps matching TRBD1 (5 bases). This CDR3 contains 16 residues. CDR1 and CDR2 from the germline V gene are SGHAT and FQNNGV. Trimming cost V 5 bases and J 4 bases, with 18 bases left between them. Using reference TRBV11-2 and TRBJ1-5 for the parts outside the CDR3, the full variable domain is EAGVAQSPRYKIIEKRQSVAFWCNPISGHATLYWYQQILGQGPKLLIQFQNNGVVDDSQLPKDRFSAERLKGVDSTLKIQPAKLEDSAVYLCASSHTPGWLNQPQHFGDGTRLSIL.

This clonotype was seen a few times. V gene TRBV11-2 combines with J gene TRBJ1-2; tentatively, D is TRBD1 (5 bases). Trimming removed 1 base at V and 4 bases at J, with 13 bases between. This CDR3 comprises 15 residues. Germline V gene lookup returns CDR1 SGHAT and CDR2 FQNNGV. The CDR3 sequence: CASSLGGAGGYGYTF. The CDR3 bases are TGTGCCAGCAGCTTAGGGGGCGCCGGCGGCTATGGCTACACCTTC.

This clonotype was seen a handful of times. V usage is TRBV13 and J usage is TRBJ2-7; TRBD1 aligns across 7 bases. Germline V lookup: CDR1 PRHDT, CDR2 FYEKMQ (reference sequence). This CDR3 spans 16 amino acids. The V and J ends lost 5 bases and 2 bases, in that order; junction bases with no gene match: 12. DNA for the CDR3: TGTGCCAGCAGCCCGACCTACAGGGGACACCCCTACGAGCAGTACTTC. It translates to CASSPTYRGHPYEQYF.

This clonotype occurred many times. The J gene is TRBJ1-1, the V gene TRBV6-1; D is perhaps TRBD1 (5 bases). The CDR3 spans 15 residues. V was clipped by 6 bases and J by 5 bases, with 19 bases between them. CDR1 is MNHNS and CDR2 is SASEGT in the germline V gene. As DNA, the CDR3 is TGTGCCAGCAGCCCAAACGGGGGGTCGAAGACTGAAGCTTTCTTT. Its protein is CASSPNGGSKTEAFF.

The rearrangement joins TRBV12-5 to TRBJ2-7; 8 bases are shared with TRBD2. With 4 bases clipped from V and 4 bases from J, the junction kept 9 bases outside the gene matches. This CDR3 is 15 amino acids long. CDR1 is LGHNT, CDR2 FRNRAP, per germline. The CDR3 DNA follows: TGTGCTAGTGGTTCGTCCGGCGGGAGGTTTTACGAGCAGTACTTC. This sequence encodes CASGSSGGRFYEQYF.

The CDR3 loop is CASSPEVLLTYEQYF. For the CDR3, the DNA is TGTGCCAGCAGCCCGGAGGTTCTTTTAACCTACGAGCAGTACTTC. The V gene is TRBV12-3 or TRBV12-4, the J gene TRBJ2-7, with D possibly TRBD2 on 5 matching bases. This CDR3 spans 15 amino acids. V lost 6 bases, J lost 2 bases, and 17 bases lay in between.